At least ten counts were recorded for the clone carrying this T cell receptor (beta chain). Its antigen is still unknown. This sample was taken from a study of T cell repertoires in cytomegalovirus infection. The overall study: Public TCR beta signatures marked donors with CMV infection and the matching HLA.

Germline-derived CDR1 and CDR2 are SGHTA and FQGNSA. The CDR3 has 15 residues. The V segment lost 1 base and the J segment 5 bases; nucleotides outside the gene matches: 8. TCRdb reprocessed the reads via MiXCR and lists one record per CDR3 protein. The sample holds a few hundred thousand distinct CDR3 sequences, 9.1% seen once. Findings and limits, study-wide: There were carriers of CMV plus the relevant HLA, and cumulative public TCR beta family frequency identified them.

The sequence was obtained from a human donor in good health (CMV status not recorded). Some clones in this sample may be carry-over from other donors' samples. The chain recombines TRBV7-2 with TRBJ2-7, with 7 bases fitting TRBD1. Source material: PBMCs. The chain's CDR3 is CASSLEGRGYNEQYF. The DNA of the CDR3 is TGTGCCAGCAGCTTAGAAGGCAGGGGGTACAACGAGCAGTACTTC. Full variable domain (missing parts from reference TRBV7-2 and TRBJ2-7): GAGVSQSPSNKVTEKGKDVELRCDPISGHTALYWYRQSLGQGLEFLIYFQGNSAPDKSGLPSDRFSAERTGGSVSTLTIQRTQQEDSAVYLCASSLEGRGYNEQYFGPGTRLTVT.